Given below is one T cell receptor (beta chain) in context. This clone was seen a single time. This clone's antigen is unknown. Per-base qualities were not stored, and no clone one base away is much larger. Collaborating institutions collected whole blood in K2EDTA tubes following their own protocols. For TCRbeta analysis, collaborator samples were shipped as frozen whole blood, as isolated PBMCs, or as DNA extracted from either sample type. The sample is drawn from a study of blood T cell repertoires in COVID-19 (dated by TCRdb to the early 2020s). About the investigation overall: The collaborator samples originated in the United States, Italy and Spain and spanned the acute and convalescent phases of COVID-19. The material from the prospective study consisted of cDNA or gDNA derived from T cells, B-cell-depleted T cells, or PBMCs. The dataset comprised deeply sampled blood TCRbeta repertoires from subjects exposed to, actively infected with, or recovered from COVID-19. The repertoires were released in a freely available public database meant as a resource for research on the immune response to SARS-CoV-2. The samples were drawn from two sources: the first 160 participants of the ongoing ImmuneRACE study, and over 1,000 subjects contributed by 6 global collaborators. A de-identified subject ID, COVID-19 status, age in years and sex were almost always included in the sample metadata. HLA class I and class II types, where available, came from metadata supplied by the sample provider rather than from assay-based typing.

Measured from the cysteine to the phenylalanine, the CDR3 is 14 residues long. Solely the CDR3 DNA is kept, with 42 bases framed from the first base. V is pared back by 4 bases and J by 6 bases, with 17 bases lying between the germline termini. From the germline V gene (reference sequence), CDR1 is SGHNT and CDR2 is YYREEE. The immunoSEQ Assay, a bias-controlled multiplex PCR, was used to amplify TCRbeta CDR3 regions from genomic DNA. As for the original processing: The number of nucleated cells in each sample was estimated from the amplification of reference gene primers within the assay. To quantify the absolute abundance of each unique TCRbeta CDR3 rearrangement, sequence reads were collapsed and filtered. Productive Simpson clonality was computed per sample as the square root of Simpson's diversity index over productive rearrangements. TCRdb carries this immuneACCESS record with in-frame sequences only. Its versions omit some clonotypes, under half of them owing to an unresolved V gene in the studies checked, with the rest unexplained. V, J and clone size are those of that table, while D and trimming were read from the DNA. Present in this sample are 650,000 to 800,000 clones, more than 80% of which were seen just once. The ten largest clones take up about 0.26% of the sample.

Summary of the overall study and its limitations: How much clinical and demographic metadata was included differed by source and by participant, and the metadata was provided uncurated.

Sequencing was performed on peripheral blood. The chain was built from TRBV5-4 and TRBJ2-7; the D gene identity is not certain. The clonotype was recovered from a woman aged 18-35 years with acute or convalescent COVID-19. The nucleotide sequence is given as TGTGCCAGCAGCCCAGGTCTCTCAGCCGCCGAGCAGTACTTC. This yields the protein CASSPGLSAAEQYF.